This T cell receptor (beta chain) was identified in a study of blood T cell repertoires in COVID-19. The table came from immunoSEQ multiplex PCR; TCRdb's copy has only in-frame clones and leaves some out. Counted here are about 76,000 clones, 75% to 85% occurring once; the ten biggest clones make up about 14%. The TCR originated in a human donor in a cohort sampled during active COVID-19. Material: peripheral blood.

The CDR3 DNA reads as TGTGCCACCAGTGACCCCTCGGAAAACATTCAGTACTTC. It is translated as CATSDPSENIQYF. The gene calls are TRBV24-1 and TRBJ2-4; D not certain. This CDR3 comprises 13 residues. Trimming pared 4 bases from V and 5 bases from J, leaving 8 bases between. Germline lookup yields CDR1 KGHDR and CDR2 SFDVKD.